This TCR beta chain originates from a study of blood T cell repertoires in COVID-19. Study information: Samples of COVID-19 (acute and convalescent) were obtained from the United States, Italy and Spain.

CDR1 and CDR2 (germline): ENHRY, SYGVKD. This CDR3 comprises 16 residues. After removal of 7 bases from V and 5 bases from J, the junction contained 8 bases not matched to a gene. Profiled with immunoSEQ multiplex PCR; TCRdb holds only in-frame clones, not every one. The sample has 100,000 or so clones, 80% to 95% seen once. Sequences were obtained from peripheral blood. V is TRBV10-3 and J is TRBJ2-2; TRBD2 aligns across 12 bases. This receptor was obtained from a woman aged 45-65 years in a cohort sampled during active COVID-19. The CDR3 protein is CAINSGLAGNTGELFF. CDR3 bases: TGTGCCATCAATTCCGGACTAGCGGGAAATACCGGGGAGCTGTTTTTT.